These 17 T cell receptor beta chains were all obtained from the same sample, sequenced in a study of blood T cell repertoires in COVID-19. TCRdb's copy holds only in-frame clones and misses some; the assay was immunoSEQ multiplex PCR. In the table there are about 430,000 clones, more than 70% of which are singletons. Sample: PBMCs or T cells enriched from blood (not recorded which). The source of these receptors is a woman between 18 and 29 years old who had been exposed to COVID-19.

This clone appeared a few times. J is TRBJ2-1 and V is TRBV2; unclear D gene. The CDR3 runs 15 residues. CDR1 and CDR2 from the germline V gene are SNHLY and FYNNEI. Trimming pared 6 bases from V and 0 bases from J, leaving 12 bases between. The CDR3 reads CASSPRRSSYNEQFF. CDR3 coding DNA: TGTGCCAGCAGCCCGAGACGGAGCTCCTACAATGAGCAGTTCTTC.

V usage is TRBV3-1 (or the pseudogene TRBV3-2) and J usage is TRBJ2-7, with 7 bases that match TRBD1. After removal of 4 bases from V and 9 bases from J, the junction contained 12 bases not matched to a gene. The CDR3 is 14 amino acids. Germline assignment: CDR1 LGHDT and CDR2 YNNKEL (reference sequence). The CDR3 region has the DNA TGTGCCAGCAGCCCGAGGACAGGCCGGGGAGTGCAGTACTTC. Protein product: CASSPRTGRGVQYF.

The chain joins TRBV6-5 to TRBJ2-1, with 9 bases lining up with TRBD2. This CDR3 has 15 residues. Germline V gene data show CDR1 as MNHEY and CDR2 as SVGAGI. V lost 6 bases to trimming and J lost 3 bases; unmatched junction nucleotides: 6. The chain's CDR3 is CASSLAGRGYNEQFF. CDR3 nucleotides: TGTGCCAGCAGCCTAGCGGGGCGAGGCTACAATGAGCAGTTCTTC.

The CDR3 DNA sequence: TGTGCCAGCAGTTACTTTGACAGGGTCAGCAATCAGCCCCAGCATTTT. Amino acid sequence: CASSYFDRVSNQPQHF. The chain is built from TRBV6-2 or TRBV6-3 and TRBJ1-5, with 7 bases lining up with TRBD1. Per germline, CDR1 MNHEY and CDR2 SVGEGT. CDR3 length equals 16 residues. V was pared by 1 base and J by 1 base, with 4 bases of the junction left unmatched.

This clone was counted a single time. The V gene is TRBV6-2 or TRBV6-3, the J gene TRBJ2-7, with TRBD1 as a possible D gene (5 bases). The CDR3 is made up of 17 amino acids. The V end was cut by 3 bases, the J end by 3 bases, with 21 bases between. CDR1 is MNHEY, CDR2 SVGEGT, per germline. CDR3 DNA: TGTGCCAGCAGTTATTACACAGGCCCGGTGGTGGGCTACGAGCAGTACTTC. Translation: CASSYYTGPVVGYEQYF.

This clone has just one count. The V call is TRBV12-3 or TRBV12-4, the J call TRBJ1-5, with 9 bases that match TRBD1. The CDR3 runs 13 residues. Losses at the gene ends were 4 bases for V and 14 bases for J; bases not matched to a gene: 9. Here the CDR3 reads CASSSPQDRGKHF. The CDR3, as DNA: TGTGCCAGCAGTTCCCCCCAGGACAGGGGAAAGCATTTT.

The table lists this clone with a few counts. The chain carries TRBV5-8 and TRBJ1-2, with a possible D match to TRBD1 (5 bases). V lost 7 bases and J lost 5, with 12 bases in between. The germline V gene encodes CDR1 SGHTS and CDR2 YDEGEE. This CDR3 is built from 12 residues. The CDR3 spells CASLGGSYGYTF. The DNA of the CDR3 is TGTGCCAGCCTCGGGGGGTCTTATGGCTACACCTTC.

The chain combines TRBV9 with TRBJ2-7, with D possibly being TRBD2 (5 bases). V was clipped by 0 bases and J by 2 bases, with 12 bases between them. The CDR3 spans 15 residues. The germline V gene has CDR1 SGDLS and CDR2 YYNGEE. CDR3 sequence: CASSVAAGSTYEQYF. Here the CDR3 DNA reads TGTGCCAGCAGCGTAGCGGCGGGCAGCACCTACGAGCAGTACTTC. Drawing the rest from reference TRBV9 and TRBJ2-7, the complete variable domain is DSGVTQTPKHLITATGQRVTLRCSPRSGDLSVYWYQQSLDQGLQFLIQYYNGEERAKGNILERFSAQQFPDLHSELNLSSLELGDSALYFCASSVAAGSTYEQYFGPGTRLTVT.

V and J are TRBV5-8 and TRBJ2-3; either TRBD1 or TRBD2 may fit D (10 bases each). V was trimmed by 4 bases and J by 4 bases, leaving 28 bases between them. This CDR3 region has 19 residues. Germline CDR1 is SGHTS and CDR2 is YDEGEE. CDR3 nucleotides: TGTGCCAGCAGCCCCCGGACAGGGGGATCTAGCGGGAGCGCAGATACGCAGTATTTT. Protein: CASSPRTGGSSGSADTQYF.

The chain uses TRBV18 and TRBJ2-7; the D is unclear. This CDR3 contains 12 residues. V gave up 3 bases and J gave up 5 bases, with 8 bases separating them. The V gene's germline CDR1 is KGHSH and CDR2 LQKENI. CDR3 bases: TGTGCCAGCTCACCGCAGTCCAACGAGCAGTACTTC. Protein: CASSPQSNEQYF.

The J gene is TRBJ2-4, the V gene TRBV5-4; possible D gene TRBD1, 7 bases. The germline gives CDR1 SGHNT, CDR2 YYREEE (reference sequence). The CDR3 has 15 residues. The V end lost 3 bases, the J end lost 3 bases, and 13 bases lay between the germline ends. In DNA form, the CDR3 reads TGTGCCAGCAGCTCGGAGGGGGCCGGCAAAAACATTCAGTACTTC. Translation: CASSSEGAGKNIQYF.

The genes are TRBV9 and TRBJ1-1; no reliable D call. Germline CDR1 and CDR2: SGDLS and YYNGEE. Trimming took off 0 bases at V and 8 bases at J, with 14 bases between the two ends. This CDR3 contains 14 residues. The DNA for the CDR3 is TGTGCCAGCAGCGTAGATTATCGGGGAATCGAAGCTTTCTTT. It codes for CASSVDYRGIEAFF.

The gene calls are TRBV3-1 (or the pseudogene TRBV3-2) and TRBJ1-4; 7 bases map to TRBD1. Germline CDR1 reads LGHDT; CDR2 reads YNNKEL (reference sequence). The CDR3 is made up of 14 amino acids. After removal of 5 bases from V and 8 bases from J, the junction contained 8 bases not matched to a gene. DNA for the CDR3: TGTGCCAGCAGCAAGGAGGGGGCGATCGAAAAACTGTTTTTT. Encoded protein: CASSKEGAIEKLFF.

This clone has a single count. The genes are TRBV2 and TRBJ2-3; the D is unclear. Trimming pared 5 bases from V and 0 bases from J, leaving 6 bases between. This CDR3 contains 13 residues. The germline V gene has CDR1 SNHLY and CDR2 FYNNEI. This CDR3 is CASSSESTDTQYF. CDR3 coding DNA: TGTGCCAGCAGTTCCGAGAGCACAGATACGCAGTATTTT.

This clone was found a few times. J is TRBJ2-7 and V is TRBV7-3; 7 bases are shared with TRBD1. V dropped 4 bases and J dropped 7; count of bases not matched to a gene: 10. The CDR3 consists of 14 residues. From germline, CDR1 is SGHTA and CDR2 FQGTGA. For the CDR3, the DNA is TGTGCCAGCAGCTGGGGACAGCCTCCTTGGGAGCAGTACTTC. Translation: CASSWGQPPWEQYF. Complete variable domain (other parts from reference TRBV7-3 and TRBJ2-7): GAGVSQTPSNKVTEKGKYVELRCDPISGHTALYWYRQSLGQGPEFLIYFQGTGAADDSGLPNDRFFAVRPEGSVSTLKIQRTERGDSAVYLCASSWGQPPWEQYFGPGTRLTVT.

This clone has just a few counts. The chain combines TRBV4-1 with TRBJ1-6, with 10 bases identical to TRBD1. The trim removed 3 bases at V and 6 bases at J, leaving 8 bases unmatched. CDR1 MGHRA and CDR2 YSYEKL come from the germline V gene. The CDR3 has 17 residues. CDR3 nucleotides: TGCGCCAGCAGCCAGGGAACCAGGACAGGGGGTAATTCACCCCTCCACTTT. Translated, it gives CASSQGTRTGGNSPLHF.

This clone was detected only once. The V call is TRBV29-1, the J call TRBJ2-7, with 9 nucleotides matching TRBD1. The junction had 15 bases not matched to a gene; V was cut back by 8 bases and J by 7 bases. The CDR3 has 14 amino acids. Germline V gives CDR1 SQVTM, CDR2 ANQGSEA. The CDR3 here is CSCYLQGARGEQYF. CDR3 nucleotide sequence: TGCAGCTGCTACCTACAGGGGGCTAGAGGTGAGCAGTACTTC.